The entry that follows covers one TCR beta chain sequence. Its target is not known. Sequencing templates came from extracted RNA that was reverse transcribed into cDNA. Here immunoSEQ multiplex PCR was the method, and the copy in TCRdb shows in-frame clones only, minus some. The table shows a few hundred thousand clones, with approximately 72% occurring only once. Treatment of the sample: oral pan-JAK inhibitor, 5-10 mg twice daily. The authors sorted CD4+ and CD8+ T cells from PBMCs. The sample belongs to a study of CD8+ T cells in alopecia areata. Study at large: The authors scored treated patients' severity by affected scalp percentage. General observations from the study: Expanded CD8+ clones among the top 100, as well as scalp clonality, were significantly decreased by tofacitinib. As there was one nonresponder, how baseline CD8+ expansion relates to response remains uncertain.

CDR1 SQVTM and CDR2 ANQGSEA come from the germline V gene. Trimming pared 7 bases from V and 6 bases from J, leaving 21 bases between. This CDR3 region has 15 residues. The sequences come from CD4+ T cells sorted from blood, collected at approximately week 44, from a patient treated with tofacitinib. The sequence derives from a human donor with alopecia areata. The rearrangement joins TRBV29-1 to TRBJ2-2; either TRBD1 or TRBD2 may supply D (6 bases each). The CDR3 spells CSAIKRGATAGELFF. CDR3 sequence (DNA): TGCAGCGCCATAAAGAGGGGGGCCACGGCCGGGGAGCTGTTTTTT.